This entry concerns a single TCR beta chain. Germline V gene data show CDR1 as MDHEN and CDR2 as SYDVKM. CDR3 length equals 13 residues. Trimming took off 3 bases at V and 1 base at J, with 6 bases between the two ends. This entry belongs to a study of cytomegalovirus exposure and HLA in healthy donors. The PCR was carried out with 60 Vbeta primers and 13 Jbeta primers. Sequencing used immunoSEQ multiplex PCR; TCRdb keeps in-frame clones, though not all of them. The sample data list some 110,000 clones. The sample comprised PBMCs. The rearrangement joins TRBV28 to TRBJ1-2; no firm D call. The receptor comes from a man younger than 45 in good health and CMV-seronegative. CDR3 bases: TGTGCCAGCAGTTTGCACAATAACTATGGCTACACCTTC. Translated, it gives CASSLHNNYGYTF.